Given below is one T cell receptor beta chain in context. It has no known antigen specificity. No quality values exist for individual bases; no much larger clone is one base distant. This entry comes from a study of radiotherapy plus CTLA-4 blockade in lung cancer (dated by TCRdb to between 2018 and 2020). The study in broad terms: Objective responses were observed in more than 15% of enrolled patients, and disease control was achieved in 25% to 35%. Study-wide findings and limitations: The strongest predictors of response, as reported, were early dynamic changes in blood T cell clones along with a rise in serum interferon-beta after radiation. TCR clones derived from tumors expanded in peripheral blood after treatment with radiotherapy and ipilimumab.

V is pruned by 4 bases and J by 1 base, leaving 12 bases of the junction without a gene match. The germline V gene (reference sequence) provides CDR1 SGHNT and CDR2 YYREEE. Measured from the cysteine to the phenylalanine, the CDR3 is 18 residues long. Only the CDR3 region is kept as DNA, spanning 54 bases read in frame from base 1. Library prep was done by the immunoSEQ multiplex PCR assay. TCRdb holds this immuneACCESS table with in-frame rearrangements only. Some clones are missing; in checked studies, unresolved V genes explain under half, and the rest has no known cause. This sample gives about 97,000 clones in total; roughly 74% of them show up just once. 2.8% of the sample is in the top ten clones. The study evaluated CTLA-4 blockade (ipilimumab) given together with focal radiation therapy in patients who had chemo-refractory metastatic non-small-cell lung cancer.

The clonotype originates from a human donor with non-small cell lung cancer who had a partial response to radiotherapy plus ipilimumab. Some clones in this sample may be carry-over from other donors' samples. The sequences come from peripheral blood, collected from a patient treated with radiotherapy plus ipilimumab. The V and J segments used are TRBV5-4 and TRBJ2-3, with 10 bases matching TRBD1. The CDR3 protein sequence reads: CASSLGFAGTGGTDTQYF. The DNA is TGTGCCAGCAGCCTGGGGTTTGCCGGGACAGGGGGCACAGATACGCAGTATTTT.